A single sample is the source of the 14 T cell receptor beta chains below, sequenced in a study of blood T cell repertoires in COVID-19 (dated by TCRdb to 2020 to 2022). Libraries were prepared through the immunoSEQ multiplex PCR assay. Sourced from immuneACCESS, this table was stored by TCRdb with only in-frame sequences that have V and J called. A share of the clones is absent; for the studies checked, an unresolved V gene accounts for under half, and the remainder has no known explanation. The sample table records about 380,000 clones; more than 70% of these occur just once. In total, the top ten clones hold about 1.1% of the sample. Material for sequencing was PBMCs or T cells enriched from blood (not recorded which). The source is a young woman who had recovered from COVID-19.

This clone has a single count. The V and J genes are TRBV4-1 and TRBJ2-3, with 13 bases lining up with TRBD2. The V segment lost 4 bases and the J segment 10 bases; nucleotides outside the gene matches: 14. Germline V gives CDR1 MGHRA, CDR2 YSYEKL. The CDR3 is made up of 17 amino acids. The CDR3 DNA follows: TGCGCCAGCAGCCCCGGACTAGCGGGGGTGTATGAGAGTGCGCAGTATTTT. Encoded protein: CASSPGLAGVYESAQYF.

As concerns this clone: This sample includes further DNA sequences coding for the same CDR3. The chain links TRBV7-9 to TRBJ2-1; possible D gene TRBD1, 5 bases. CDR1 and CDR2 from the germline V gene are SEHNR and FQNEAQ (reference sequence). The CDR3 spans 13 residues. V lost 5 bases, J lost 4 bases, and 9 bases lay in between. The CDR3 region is CASSPDSYNEQFF. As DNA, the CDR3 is TGTGCCAGCAGCCCTGACAGTTACAATGAGCAGTTCTTC.

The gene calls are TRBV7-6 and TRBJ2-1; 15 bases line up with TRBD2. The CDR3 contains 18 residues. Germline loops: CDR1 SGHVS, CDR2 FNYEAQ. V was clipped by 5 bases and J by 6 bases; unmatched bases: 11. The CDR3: CASSPGLAGGEMSNEQFF. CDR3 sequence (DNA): TGTGCCAGCAGCCCGGGACTAGCGGGGGGAGAGATGAGCAATGAGCAGTTCTTC. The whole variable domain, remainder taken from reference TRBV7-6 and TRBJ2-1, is GAGVSQSPRYKVTKRGQDVALRCDPISGHVSLYWYRQALGQGPEFLTYFNYEAQQDKSGLPNDRFSAERPEGSISTLTIQRTEQRDSAMYRCASSPGLAGGEMSNEQFFGPGTRLTVL.

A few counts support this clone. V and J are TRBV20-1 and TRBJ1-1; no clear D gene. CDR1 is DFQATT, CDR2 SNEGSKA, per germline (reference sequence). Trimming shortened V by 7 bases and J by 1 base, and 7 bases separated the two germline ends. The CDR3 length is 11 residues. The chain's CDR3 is CSGSGNTEAFF. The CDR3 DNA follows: TGCAGTGGGAGCGGGAACACTGAAGCTTTCTTT.

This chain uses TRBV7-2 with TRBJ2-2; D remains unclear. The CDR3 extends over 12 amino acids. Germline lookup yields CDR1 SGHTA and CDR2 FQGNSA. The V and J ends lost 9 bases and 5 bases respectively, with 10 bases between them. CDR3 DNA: TGTGCCAGTTATTTCCGTACCGGGGAGCTGTTTTTT. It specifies CASYFRTGELFF.

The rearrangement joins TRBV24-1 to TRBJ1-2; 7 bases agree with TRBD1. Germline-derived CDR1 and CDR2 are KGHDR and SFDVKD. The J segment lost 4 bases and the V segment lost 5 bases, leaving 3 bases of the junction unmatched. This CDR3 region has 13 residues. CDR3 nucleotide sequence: TGTGCCACCAGTGCGGGGACAGCCTATGGCTACACCTTC. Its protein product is CATSAGTAYGYTF.

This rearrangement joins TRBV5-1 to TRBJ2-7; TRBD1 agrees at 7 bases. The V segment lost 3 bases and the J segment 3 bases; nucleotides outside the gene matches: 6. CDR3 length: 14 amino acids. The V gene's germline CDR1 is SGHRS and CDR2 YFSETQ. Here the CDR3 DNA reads TGCGCCAGCAGCTACGGGACAGTTAACTACGAGCAGTACTTC. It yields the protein CASSYGTVNYEQYF. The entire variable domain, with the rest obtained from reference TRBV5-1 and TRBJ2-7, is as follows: KAGVTQTPRYLIKTRGQQVTLSCSPISGHRSVSWYQQTPGQGLQFLFEYFSETQRNKGNFPGRFSGRQFSNSRSEMNVSTLELGDSALYLCASSYGTVNYEQYFGPGTRLTVT.

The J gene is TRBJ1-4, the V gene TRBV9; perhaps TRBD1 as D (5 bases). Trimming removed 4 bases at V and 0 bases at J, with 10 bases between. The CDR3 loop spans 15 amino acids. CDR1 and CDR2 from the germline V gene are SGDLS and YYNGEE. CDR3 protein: CASSPDRATNEKLFF. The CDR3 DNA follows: TGTGCCAGCAGCCCCGACAGAGCAACTAATGAAAAACTGTTTTTT.

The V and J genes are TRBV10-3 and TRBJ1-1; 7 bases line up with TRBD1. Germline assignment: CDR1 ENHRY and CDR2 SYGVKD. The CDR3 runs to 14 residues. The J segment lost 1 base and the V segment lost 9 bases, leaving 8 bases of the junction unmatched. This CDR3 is CAITRTGPNTEAFF. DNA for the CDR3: TGTGCCATAACCCGGACAGGCCCGAACACTGAAGCTTTCTTT.

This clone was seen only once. CDR3 in amino acids: CASSWTSGAHEQYF. In nucleotides, the CDR3 is TGTGCCAGCAGTTGGACTAGCGGGGCCCACGAGCAGTACTTC. The V gene is TRBV3-1 (or the pseudogene TRBV3-2), the J gene TRBJ2-7; 12 nucleotides align to TRBD2. CDR3 length equals 14 residues. The germline V gene encodes CDR1 LGHDT and CDR2 YNNKEL (reference sequence). Trimming removed 6 bases from V and 5 bases from J; junction bases left unmatched: 5.

CDR3 protein: CASSFLQGNTGELFF. The CDR3 DNA is TGTGCCAGCAGCTTCTTACAGGGGAACACCGGGGAGCTGTTTTTT. V usage is TRBV5-4 and J usage is TRBJ2-2; D might be TRBD1 (6 bases). The CDR3 is made up of 15 amino acids. Trimming stripped 2 bases from V and 1 base from J, with 9 bases between. Germline V gene sequence: CDR1 SGHNT, CDR2 YYREEE (reference sequence).

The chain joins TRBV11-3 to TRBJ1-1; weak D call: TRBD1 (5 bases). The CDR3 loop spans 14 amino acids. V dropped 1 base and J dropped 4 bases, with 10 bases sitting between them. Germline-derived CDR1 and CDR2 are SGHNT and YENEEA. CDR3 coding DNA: TGTGCCAGCAGCTTAGTTGGAGGGGCCACTGAAGCTTTCTTT. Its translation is CASSLVGGATEAFF.

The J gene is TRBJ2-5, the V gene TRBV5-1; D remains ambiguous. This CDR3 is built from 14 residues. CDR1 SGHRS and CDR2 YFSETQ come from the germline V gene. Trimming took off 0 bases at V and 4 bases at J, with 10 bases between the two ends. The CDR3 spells CASSLDRGGETQYF. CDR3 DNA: TGCGCCAGCAGCTTGGATCGAGGTGGAGAGACCCAGTACTTC.

The CDR3 nucleotides are TGTGCCAGCAGTAAGACAGGGGGCCCGGACTATGGCTACACCTTC. Protein product: CASSKTGGPDYGYTF. This chain connects TRBV6-5 to TRBJ1-2; 10 nucleotides line up with TRBD1. With V trimmed by 5 bases and J by 3 bases, 6 bases remained unmatched. Germline lookup yields CDR1 MNHEY and CDR2 SVGAGI. The CDR3 consists of 15 residues.